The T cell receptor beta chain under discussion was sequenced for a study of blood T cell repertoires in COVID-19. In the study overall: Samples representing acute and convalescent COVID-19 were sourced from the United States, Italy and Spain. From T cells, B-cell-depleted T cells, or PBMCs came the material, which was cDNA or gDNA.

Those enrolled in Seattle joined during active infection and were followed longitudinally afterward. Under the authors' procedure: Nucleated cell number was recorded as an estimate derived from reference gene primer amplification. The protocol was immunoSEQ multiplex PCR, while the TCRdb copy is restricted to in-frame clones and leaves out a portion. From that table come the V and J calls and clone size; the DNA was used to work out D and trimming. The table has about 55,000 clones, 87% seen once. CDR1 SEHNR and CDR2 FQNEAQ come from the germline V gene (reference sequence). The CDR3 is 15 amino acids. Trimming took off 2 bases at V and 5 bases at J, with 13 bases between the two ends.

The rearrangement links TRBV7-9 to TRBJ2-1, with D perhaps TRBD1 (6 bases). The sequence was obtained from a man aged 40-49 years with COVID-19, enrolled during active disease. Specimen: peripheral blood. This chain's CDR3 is CASSLRDNPNNEQFF. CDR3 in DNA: TGTGCCAGCAGCTTAAGGGACAACCCGAACAATGAGCAGTTCTTC.